What follows are 26 T cell receptor beta chains derived from one specimen sequenced in a study of CD8 T cells in ankylosing spondylitis. MiXCR, applied by TCRdb to the 5' RACE reads, yields one record per CDR3 protein. Of some 150,000 distinct CDR3 sequences in the sample, about 10% are singletons; the top ten hold 4.1%. Source material: blood, either unsorted or a sorted T cell fraction (not recorded which). Every receptor here comes from a female donor with ankylosing spondylitis or in good health (not recorded which).

In its sample, this clonotype was seen a few times. The V call is TRBV19, the J call TRBJ1-2; D not certain. With 3 bases removed from V and 2 bases from J, the gap between germline ends came to 7 bases. The CDR3 runs to 13 residues. The germline gives CDR1 LNHDA, CDR2 SQIVND (reference sequence). The CDR3 sequence is CASSIGENYGYTF. For the CDR3, the DNA is TGTGCCAGTAGTATCGGAGAAAACTATGGCTACACCTTC.

This clonotype was counted at least ten times. The chain couples TRBV13 to TRBJ1-2; tentatively, D is TRBD1 (6 bases). The CDR3 spans 14 residues. Trimming pared 2 bases from V and 8 bases from J, leaving 15 bases between. Germline V gene sequence: CDR1 PRHDT, CDR2 FYEKMQ (reference sequence). DNA for the CDR3: TGTGCCAGCAGCTTAACAGGGTCTTATCTCGGCTACACCTTC. Translated: CASSLTGSYLGYTF. The entire variable domain, with the rest obtained from reference TRBV13 and TRBJ1-2, is as follows: AAGVIQSPRHLIKEKRETATLKCYPIPRHDTVYWYQQGPGQDPQFLISFYEKMQSDKGSIPDRFSAQQFSDYHSELNMSSLELGDSALYFCASSLTGSYLGYTFGSGTRLTVV.

Turning to this clonotype: This clone may be a read error of a much larger clone one base away. The V gene is TRBV5-1, the J gene TRBJ2-7; 8 bases align to TRBD2. From germline, CDR1 is SGHRS and CDR2 YFSETQ. The CDR3 is 13 residues long. This CDR3 is CTSSLSGRDEQYF. The DNA of the CDR3 is TGCACCAGCAGCTTGTCCGGGAGGGACGAGCAGTACTTC.

This clonotype was seen repeatedly, ten times or more. The rearrangement uses TRBV4-2 and TRBJ1-3; TRBD1 is a possible D gene (5 bases). Germline V gene lookup returns CDR1 LGHNA and CDR2 YNFKEQ. Trimming stripped 4 bases from V and 0 bases from J, with 10 bases between. The CDR3 is 15 amino acids. The CDR3 DNA is TGTGCCAGCAGCCTCTCGACAGTCTCTGGAAACACCATATATTTT. Encoded protein: CASSLSTVSGNTIYF.

This clonotype appeared many times. The gene calls are TRBV29-1 and TRBJ2-4; tentatively, D is TRBD2 (6 bases). Trimming removed 4 bases at V and 3 bases at J, with 16 bases between. The germline V gene encodes CDR1 SQVTM and CDR2 ANQGSEA. The CDR3 covers 15 residues. Here the CDR3 reads CSVVGGHRGKNIQYF. In nucleotides, the CDR3 is TGCAGCGTTGTTGGAGGGCACCGGGGCAAAAACATTCAGTACTTC.

The table lists this clonotype with a count of one. Given a much more abundant clone one base away, this may be a read error. V usage is TRBV28 and J usage is TRBJ2-5; D uncertain. CDR3 length: 12 residues. Per germline, CDR1 MDHEN and CDR2 SYDVKM. V was pared by 4 bases and J by 4 bases, with 7 bases between. CDR3 loop: CASSSGTETQYF. CDR3 nucleotide sequence: TGTGCCAGCAGTTCTGGAACAGAGACCCAGTACTTC.

This clonotype was seen ten or more times. The chain recombines TRBV12-3 or TRBV12-4 with TRBJ1-5; 8 bases fit TRBD1. The V segment lost 2 bases and the J segment 5 bases; nucleotides outside the gene matches: 2. The CDR3 extends over 14 amino acids. Written as DNA, the CDR3 is TGTGCCAGCAGTTTATCAGGGGGCGATCAGCCCCAGCATTTT. It is translated as CASSLSGGDQPQHF.

This clonotype was detected ten times or more. The chain recombines TRBV12-3 or TRBV12-4 with TRBJ1-5; D possibly corresponds to TRBD1 (5 bases). V was shortened by 3 bases and J by 7 bases, with 13 bases between the two germline ends. CDR3 length: 14 residues. The CDR3 nucleotides read TGTGCCAGCAGTTTCACGGGGGGACGCCAGCCCCAGCATTTT. It yields the protein CASSFTGGRQPQHF.

This clonotype was recorded many times. The V call is TRBV5-1, the J call TRBJ1-6, with TRBD1 matching 8 bases. V lost 4 bases, J lost 15 bases, and 12 bases stayed unmatched. The germline CDR1 and CDR2 sequences are SGHRS and YFSETQ. The CDR3 extends over 14 amino acids. The CDR3 sequence is CASSIGTGPADLHF. The CDR3 DNA reads as TGCGCCAGCAGCATAGGGACAGGCCCGGCCGACCTCCACTTT.

This clonotype came up many times. The chain employs TRBV19 and TRBJ1-5, with 7 bases fitting TRBD1. Germline V gene lookup returns CDR1 LNHDA and CDR2 SQIVND (reference sequence). This CDR3 has 15 amino acids. Germline trimming cut 7 bases from V and 3 bases from J; bases unmatched to any gene: 9. The CDR3 region is CASTPGGGTNQPQHF. The CDR3 bases are TGTGCCAGTACCCCAGGGGGAGGCACCAATCAGCCCCAGCATTTT.

The table lists this clonotype with many counts. V gene TRBV18 combines with J gene TRBJ2-1, with D tentatively TRBD2 (5 bases). This CDR3 is 15 amino acids long. Germline V gene sequence: CDR1 KGHSH, CDR2 LQKENI. V was trimmed by 6 bases and J by 0 bases, leaving 12 bases between them. This CDR3 is CASSGSVSSYNEQFF. The DNA of the CDR3 is TGTGCCAGCTCCGGTAGCGTTAGCTCCTACAATGAGCAGTTCTTC.

The chain joins TRBV20-1 to TRBJ1-5; D call uncertain. The CDR3 is 13 residues long. V dropped 7 bases and J dropped 0 bases, with 10 bases sitting between them. The germline gives CDR1 DFQATT, CDR2 SNEGSKA (reference sequence). Here the CDR3 DNA reads TGCAGTGTCGGCCACCTTAGCAATCAGCCCCAGCATTTT. Protein product: CSVGHLSNQPQHF.

This clonotype was detected ten times or more. The J gene is TRBJ1-5, the V gene TRBV25-1; unclear D gene. The germline CDR1 and CDR2 sequences are MGHDK and SYGVNS. V was trimmed by 3 bases and J by 0 bases, leaving 12 bases between them. The CDR3 spans 16 residues. CDR3 in DNA: TGTGCCAGCAGTGAGGTACAATCTTATAGCAATCAGCCCCAGCATTTT. It yields the protein CASSEVQSYSNQPQHF. Full variable domain (rest looked up from reference TRBV25-1 and TRBJ1-5): EADIYQTPRYLVIGTGKKITLECSQTMGHDKMYWYQQDPGMELHLIHYSYGVNSTEKGDLSSESTVSRIRTEHFPLTLESARPSHTSQYLCASSEVQSYSNQPQHFGDGTRLSIL.

This clonotype was seen at least ten times. The chain couples TRBV7-9 to TRBJ2-7, with 12 bases that match TRBD2. The CDR3 is 14 amino acids. Trimming removed 8 bases from V and 4 bases from J; junction bases left unmatched: 6. Germline assignment: CDR1 SEHNR and CDR2 FQNEAQ (reference sequence). CDR3 bases: TGTGCCAGCGGAGGACTAGCGGGACTTTACGAGCAGTACTTC. The encoded protein is CASGGLAGLYEQYF.

This clonotype was counted at least ten times. J is TRBJ2-7 and V is TRBV12-3 or TRBV12-4, with 9 bases matching TRBD1. The CDR3 runs 13 residues. Trimming took 7 bases from V and 6 from J; bases not matched to a gene: 7. CDR3 sequence reads: CASTWDRVSEQYF. The CDR3 region has the DNA TGTGCCAGCACCTGGGACAGGGTTTCCGAGCAGTACTTC.

J is TRBJ1-1 and V is TRBV6-2 or TRBV6-3; no clear D gene. Trimming left V 2 bases short and J 6 bases short, with 16 bases between. The CDR3 length is 15 residues. Germline values: CDR1 MNHEY, CDR2 SVGEGT. The CDR3 DNA reads as TGTGCCAGCAGTTACGGTAGGTACGGGAGCGCTGAAGCTTTCTTT. It encodes CASSYGRYGSAEAFF.

The sample holds many counts of this clonotype. The chain joins TRBV5-1 to TRBJ1-2; perhaps TRBD1 as D (5 bases). Per germline, CDR1 SGHRS and CDR2 YFSETQ. The CDR3 is 13 residues long. V lost 4 bases, J lost 3 bases, and 10 bases lay in between. CDR3 loop: CASSPRGDYGYTF. As DNA, the CDR3 is TGCGCCAGCAGCCCTCGGGGGGACTATGGCTACACCTTC.

This clonotype occurred many times. V is TRBV27 and J is TRBJ2-1; D may be TRBD1 or TRBD2 (5 bases each). The CDR3 contains 14 residues. The germline V gene encodes CDR1 MNHEY and CDR2 SMNVEV (reference sequence). V shed 5 bases and J shed 5 bases, with 13 bases lying between them. Here the CDR3 DNA reads TGTGCCAGCAGTCCCGACCGGGGCAACAATGAGCAGTTCTTC. It encodes CASSPDRGNNEQFF.

In the case of this clonotype: A much more abundant neighbour one base away suggests this may be a read error. The chain has TRBV12-3 or TRBV12-4 and TRBJ2-1; the D is unclear. The V gene lost 7 bases and the J gene lost 9 bases, with 16 bases spanning the gap. This CDR3 is 13 amino acids long. The CDR3 nucleotides are TGTGCCAGCACTCCGGACGGAAGCAGTGAGCAGTTCTTC. Its translation is CASTPDGSSEQFF.

This clonotype was counted ten times or more. The rearrangement uses TRBV20-1 and TRBJ2-5; D is uncertain. Looked up from germline, CDR1 is DFQATT and CDR2 is SNEGSKA (reference sequence). Trimming left V 1 base short and J 3 bases short, with 3 bases between. This CDR3 is built from 11 residues. The CDR3, as DNA: TGCAGTGCTAGAGTAAAAGAGACCCAGTACTTC. Protein sequence: CSARVKETQYF.

This clonotype was found many times. The genes are TRBV5-5 and TRBJ1-2; no clear D gene. Per germline, CDR1 SGHKS and CDR2 YYEKEE (reference sequence). The CDR3 consists of 16 residues. Deletions cut 5 bases from V and 1 base from J, with 18 bases between. The CDR3 here is CASSYPETPDNYGYTF. The CDR3 DNA follows: TGTGCCAGCAGTTACCCCGAAACACCGGATAACTATGGCTACACCTTC.

This clonotype was observed many times. The chain joins TRBV19 to TRBJ1-1; 9 bases are shared with TRBD1. This CDR3 contains 14 residues. Unmatched junction bases numbered 10, after V lost 7 bases and J lost 7 bases. The germline V gene has CDR1 LNHDA and CDR2 SQIVND (reference sequence). The CDR3 here is CASITGGAVGEAFF. The CDR3 DNA reads as TGTGCCAGTATAACAGGGGGCGCGGTCGGTGAAGCTTTCTTT.

This clonotype has a count of ten or more. Here the CDR3 reads CASSLDLEENTEAFF. As DNA, the CDR3 is TGTGCCAGCAGCTTAGATCTCGAAGAGAACACTGAAGCTTTCTTT. V gene TRBV11-2 combines with J gene TRBJ1-1; no firm D call. Germline loops: CDR1 SGHAT, CDR2 FQNNGV. The V gene lost 0 bases and the J gene lost 1 base, with 9 bases spanning the gap. This CDR3 spans 15 amino acids.

The sample holds a few counts of this clonotype. This chain links TRBV6-2 or TRBV6-3 with TRBJ2-5, with D possibly called TRBD1 or TRBD2 (5 bases each). Trimming took off 4 bases at V and 5 bases at J, with 14 bases between the two ends. Per germline, CDR1 MNHEY and CDR2 SVGEGT. The CDR3 runs 14 residues. CDR3 amino acids: CASSSGTPRETQYF. The DNA for the CDR3 is TGTGCCAGCAGTTCCGGGACCCCCAGGGAGACCCAGTACTTC.

This clonotype has at least ten counts. The J gene is TRBJ2-5, the V gene TRBV20-1; 14 bases are shared with TRBD2. Germline values: CDR1 DFQATT, CDR2 SNEGSKA (reference sequence). V trimming: 5 bases; J trimming: 4 bases; junction bases outside the gene matches: 6. The CDR3 has 15 amino acids. CDR3 nucleotide sequence: TGCAGTGCTGTGGGACTAGCGGGAGACGGAGAGACCCAGTACTTC. Amino acids: CSAVGLAGDGETQYF.

This clonotype has a count of ten or more. V and J are TRBV12-3 or TRBV12-4 and TRBJ1-2, with D tentatively TRBD1 (5 bases). The CDR3 has 15 amino acids. Trimming removed 3 bases from V and 2 bases from J, with 13 bases in between. Here the CDR3 reads CASSFREGPNYGYTF. CDR3 sequence (DNA): TGTGCCAGCAGTTTTCGGGAGGGACCGAACTATGGCTACACCTTC.